This T cell receptor (beta chain) comes out of a study of blood T cells in healthy people across ages. Study-wide findings and caveats: Estimated diversity that came from one million T cells was considered an underestimate. Since the PBMCs were unsorted, naive and antigen-experienced cells could not be conclusively compared. When set beside aged donors, long-lived donors presented more naive CD4+ cells and higher diversity.

About this clonotype: Its antigen is not known.

The CDR3 contains 21 residues. Germline assignment: CDR1 LGHNT and CDR2 FRNRAP. With V trimmed by 2 bases and J by 3 bases, 24 bases remained unmatched. Next came a second PCR, run for roughly 6 to 11 cycles, which used a sample-barcoded 5' primer along with a J-beta primer mix. Tagging of each cDNA molecule was performed by a template-switch adaptor with 12 random nucleotides. TCRdb processed the 5' RACE reads anew with MiXCR; each CDR3 protein has one entry. The repertoire holds some 860,000 distinct CDR3 sequences, with approximately 53% as singletons. V gene TRBV12-5 combines with J gene TRBJ2-7; 8 bases agree with TRBD2. The sequencing input was blood. The receptor's source is a man aged 40-55 years in good health. CDR3 sequence: CASGLTRGGTSSQMGLYEQYF. The CDR3 DNA reads TGTGCTAGTGGTTTGACACGGGGGGGGACTAGTTCTCAAATGGGGCTCTACGAGCAGTACTTC.